These 18 T cell receptor beta chains originate from one sample sequenced in a study of siplizumab effects on memory and regulatory T cells (dated by TCRdb to the late 2010s). Library preparation used the immunoSEQ multiplex PCR assay. The immuneACCESS repertoire file appears here via TCRdb, limited to in-frame rearrangements. These files lack a portion of the clones; in checked studies, under half of the deficit traces to unresolved V genes, and the cause of the others is not known. For this sample the table gives approximately 91,000 clones, of which roughly 94% were detected only once. Around 18% of the sample is in the top ten clones. The sequenced sample was CD8+ T cells sorted from blood. These receptors originate from a human donor in good health.

This clone has just one count. V is TRBV19 and J is TRBJ2-5, with D uncertain. This CDR3 spans 15 amino acids. Germline V gene data show CDR1 as LNHDA and CDR2 as SQIVND (reference sequence). V gave up 6 bases and J gave up 5 bases, with 19 bases separating them. This CDR3 is CASSSIDRVRETQYF. The CDR3 DNA follows: TGTGCCAGTAGCTCAATCGACCGGGTAAGGGAGACCCAGTACTTC.

The V and J genes are TRBV27 and TRBJ2-7, with TRBD1 as a possible D gene (6 bases). Trimming cost V 9 bases and J 6 bases, with 12 bases left between them. Germline V gene sequence: CDR1 MNHEY, CDR2 SMNVEV (reference sequence). There are 11 residues in the CDR3. This CDR3 is CASKQGGEQYF. CDR3 coding DNA: TGTGCCAGTAAACAGGGTGGCGAGCAGTACTTC.

The chain couples TRBV14 to TRBJ2-2, with 10 nucleotides matching TRBD2. Germline CDR1 is SGHDN and CDR2 is FVKESK. The CDR3 covers 16 residues. V shed 4 bases and J 6 bases; nucleotides not matched to a gene: 8. CDR3 coding DNA: TGTGCCAGCAGCCTAAGGACTAGCGGTGGACCCGGGGAGCTGTTTTTT. Amino acid sequence: CASSLRTSGGPGELFF.

In DNA form, the CDR3 reads TGTGCCAGCAGCCCGACTAGTATCTACGAGCAGTACTTC. It codes for CASSPTSIYEQYF. The genes are TRBV6-6 and TRBJ2-7; possible D gene TRBD2, 6 bases. The CDR3 totals 13 residues. CDR1 is MNHNY and CDR2 is SVGAGI in the germline V gene (reference sequence). Trimming cost V 6 bases and J 3 bases, with 12 bases left between them.

The chain employs TRBV5-1 and TRBJ2-7; TRBD1 matches 11 bases. The V gene end was trimmed by 3 bases and the J gene end by 4 bases; junction bases not matched to a gene: 3. CDR3 length: 14 amino acids. Germline CDR1 and CDR2: SGHRS and YFSETQ. The CDR3 spells CASSSGQGAYEQYF. The DNA for the CDR3 is TGCGCCAGCAGCTCTGGACAGGGGGCTTACGAGCAGTACTTC.

This clone was observed a single time. The J gene is TRBJ1-1, the V gene TRBV10-3; maybe TRBD1 (5 bases). Looked up from germline, CDR1 is ENHRY and CDR2 is SYGVKD. CDR3 length: 13 residues. V lost 3 bases and J 4 bases, leaving 9 bases between the germline ends. The CDR3 DNA follows: TGTGCCATCAGTGATTATGGGGCCACTGAAGCTTTCTTT. Its protein product is CAISDYGATEAFF.

The chain is built from TRBV19 and TRBJ1-2; TRBD1 matches 9 bases. V was clipped by 5 bases and J by 1 base; unmatched bases: 8. The length of the CDR3 is 16 residues. CDR1 LNHDA and CDR2 SQIVND come from the germline V gene (reference sequence). The CDR3 reads CASSGTGTGFNYGYTF. The CDR3 DNA reads TGTGCCAGTAGTGGTACCGGGACAGGGTTTAACTATGGCTACACCTTC.

The chain recombines TRBV19 with TRBJ2-1, with 10 bases aligning to TRBD2. Germline CDR1 is LNHDA and CDR2 is SQIVND (reference sequence). The CDR3 runs to 16 residues. V was clipped by 3 bases and J by 9 bases; unmatched bases: 11. The DNA for the CDR3 is TGTGCCAGTAGTATGCAAGGCCCGGGACTAGCGAGTGAGCAGTTCTTC. Its protein product is CASSMQGPGLASEQFF.

This clone was picked up one time. The rearrangement links TRBV7-2 to TRBJ2-3; tentative D call: TRBD1 (5 bases). The CDR3 consists of 14 residues. The germline V gene encodes CDR1 SGHTA and CDR2 FQGNSA. Trimming stripped 4 bases from V and 7 bases from J, with 15 bases between. CDR3 nucleotides: TGTGCCAGCAGCTCCAGGGAATTTATTAATACGCAGTATTTT. This encodes CASSSREFINTQYF.

The CDR3 is CASSSRLGGEDTQYF. The CDR3 DNA reads TGTGCCAGCAGCTCCCGGCTGGGAGGAGAGGATACGCAGTATTTT. This chain uses TRBV11-2 with TRBJ2-3; D may be TRBD2 (6 bases). Trimming cost V 4 bases and J 6 bases, with 17 bases left between them. The CDR3 loop spans 15 amino acids. The germline gives CDR1 SGHAT, CDR2 FQNNGV. The full variable domain, completed using reference TRBV11-2 and TRBJ2-3, is EAGVAQSPRYKIIEKRQSVAFWCNPISGHATLYWYQQILGQGPKLLIQFQNNGVVDDSQLPKDRFSAERLKGVDSTLKIQPAKLEDSAVYLCASSSRLGGEDTQYFGPGTRLTVL.

This sequence joins TRBV9 and TRBJ2-7, with 11 bases identical to TRBD2. Trimming cost V 3 bases and J 0 bases; bases outside gene matches: 2. Germline V gene data show CDR1 as SGDLS and CDR2 as YYNGEE. CDR3 size: 15 residues. CDR3 bases: TGTGCCAGCAGCGCAACTAGCGGGAGCTCCTACGAGCAGTACTTC. Its translation is CASSATSGSSYEQYF.

The J gene is TRBJ1-1, the V gene TRBV27, with D tentatively TRBD1 (6 bases). Trimming pared 0 bases from V and 8 bases from J, leaving 16 bases between. Germline V gene lookup returns CDR1 MNHEY and CDR2 SMNVEV (reference sequence). The CDR3 extends over 15 amino acids. The CDR3 reads CASSLSGEGVLEAFF. CDR3 DNA: TGTGCCAGCAGTTTATCGGGGGAGGGGGTCTTAGAAGCTTTCTTT.

J is TRBJ2-1 and V is TRBV7-8; tentatively, D is TRBD2 (6 bases). The V gene lost 1 base and the J gene lost 5 bases, with 12 bases spanning the gap. The CDR3 spans 15 residues. Germline V gene sequence: CDR1 SGHVS, CDR2 FQNEAQ. The CDR3 bases are TGTGCCAGCAGCTTAGGTTCTAGCGCCAACAATGAGCAGTTCTTC. Translating it yields CASSLGSSANNEQFF.

This chain connects TRBV6-5 to TRBJ2-2; 7 bases line up with TRBD1. J lost 7 bases, V lost 6 bases, and 8 bases had no gene match. Germline CDR1 and CDR2: MNHEY and SVGAGI. This CDR3 spans 14 amino acids. In DNA, the CDR3 is TGTGCCAGCAGCCGACGACAGGGAGTCGGGGAGCTGTTTTTT. Its translation: CASSRRQGVGELFF.

This chain uses TRBV19 with TRBJ1-1, with D maybe TRBD1 (5 bases). The CDR3 extends over 13 amino acids. The germline V gene has CDR1 LNHDA and CDR2 SQIVND (reference sequence). V was trimmed by 5 bases and J by 0 bases, leaving 7 bases between them. CDR3 sequence: CASSPGLNTEAFF. The CDR3 DNA follows: TGTGCCAGTAGTCCAGGGTTGAACACTGAAGCTTTCTTT.

This rearrangement joins TRBV7-6 to TRBJ2-1; D ambiguous. The CDR3 length is 14 residues. With 4 bases removed from V and 3 bases from J, the gap between germline ends came to 10 bases. Germline assignment: CDR1 SGHVS and CDR2 FNYEAQ. CDR3 in DNA: TGTGCCAGCAGCTCCCCGCTAGACTACAATGAGCAGTTCTTC. Translating gives CASSSPLDYNEQFF.

The V call is TRBV7-8, the J call TRBJ2-2; no firm D call. Trimming cost V 7 bases and J 6 bases, with 12 bases left between them. This CDR3 has 13 residues. Germline V gene data show CDR1 as SGHVS and CDR2 as FQNEAQ. CDR3 coding DNA: TGTGCCAGCAACAAAGGACCCCCCGGGGAGCTGTTTTTT. Translating it yields CASNKGPPGELFF.

The V call is TRBV4-1, the J call TRBJ2-7; weak D call: TRBD2 (6 bases). The CDR3 spans 15 residues. Germline CDR1 MGHRA, CDR2 YSYEKL. V gave up 0 bases and J gave up 6 bases, with 15 bases separating them. CDR3 in amino acids: CASSQDRRGGLEQYF. The CDR3 DNA follows: TGCGCCAGCAGCCAAGATAGGAGAGGAGGGCTCGAGCAGTACTTC.